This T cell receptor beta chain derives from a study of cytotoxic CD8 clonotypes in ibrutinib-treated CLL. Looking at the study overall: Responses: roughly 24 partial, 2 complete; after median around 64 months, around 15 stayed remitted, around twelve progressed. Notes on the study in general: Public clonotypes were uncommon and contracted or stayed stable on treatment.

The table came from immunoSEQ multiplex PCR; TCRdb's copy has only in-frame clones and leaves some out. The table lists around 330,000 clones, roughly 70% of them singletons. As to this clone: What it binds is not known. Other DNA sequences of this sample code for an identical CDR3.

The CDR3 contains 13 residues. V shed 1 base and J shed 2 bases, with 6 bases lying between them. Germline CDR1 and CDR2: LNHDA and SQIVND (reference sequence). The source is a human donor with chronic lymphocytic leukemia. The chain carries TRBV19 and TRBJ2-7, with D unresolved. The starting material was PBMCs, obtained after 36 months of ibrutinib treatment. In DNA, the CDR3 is TGTGCCAGTAGTATAGCCGGACCCTACGAGCAGTACTTC. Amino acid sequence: CASSIAGPYEQYF.